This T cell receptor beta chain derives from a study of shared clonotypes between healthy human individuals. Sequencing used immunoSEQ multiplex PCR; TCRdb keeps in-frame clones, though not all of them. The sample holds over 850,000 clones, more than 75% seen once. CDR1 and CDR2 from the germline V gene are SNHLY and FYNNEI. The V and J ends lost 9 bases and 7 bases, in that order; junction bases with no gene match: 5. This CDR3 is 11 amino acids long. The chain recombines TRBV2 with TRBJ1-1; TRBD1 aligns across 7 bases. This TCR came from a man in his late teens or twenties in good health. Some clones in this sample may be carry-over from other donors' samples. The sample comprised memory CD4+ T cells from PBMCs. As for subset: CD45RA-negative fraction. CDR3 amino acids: CARRRQGEAFF. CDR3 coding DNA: TGTGCCAGGAGGAGACAGGGTGAAGCTTTCTTT.